The 30 T cell receptor beta chains given below trace back to one sample, sequenced in a study of OX40 agonist ivuxolimab in advanced cancers. Data came from immunoSEQ multiplex PCR; TCRdb stores just in-frame clones and leaves some out. Of some 80,000 clones listed, roughly 91% are singletons. This specimen was CD4+ or CD8+ T cells sorted from blood, taken in a trial of the OX40 agonist ivuxolimab. Receptors originate from an adult with an advanced solid tumor such as melanoma, head and neck, liver or kidney cancer.

The chain links TRBV9 to TRBJ2-2; 9 bases fit TRBD1. This CDR3 contains 15 residues. Germline-derived CDR1 and CDR2 are SGDLS and YYNGEE. V trimming: 4 bases; J trimming: 6 bases; junction bases outside the gene matches: 7. CDR3 sequence reads: CASSKGQGLAGELFF. The CDR3 nucleotides are TGTGCCAGCAGCAAGGGACAGGGATTGGCCGGGGAGCTGTTTTTT.

The gene calls are TRBV5-1 and TRBJ2-5; 8 positions match TRBD1. Losses at the gene ends were 4 bases for V and 4 bases for J; bases not matched to a gene: 9. Germline lookup yields CDR1 SGHRS and CDR2 YFSETQ. This CDR3 comprises 15 residues. For the CDR3, the DNA is TGCGCCAGCAGCCTAAACAGGGGGACACGAGAGACCCAGTACTTC. As protein: CASSLNRGTRETQYF.

The chain is built from TRBV2 and TRBJ1-1; a possible D gene is TRBD1 (6 bases). Germline CDR1 reads SNHLY; CDR2 reads FYNNEI. This CDR3 is built from 15 residues. The V and J ends lost 6 bases and 1 base respectively, with 15 bases between them. The CDR3 bases are TGTGCCAGCAGGGAACAGGGATTGGGGAACACTGAAGCTTTCTTT. It is translated as CASREQGLGNTEAFF.

This chain connects TRBV19 to TRBJ2-3; perhaps TRBD1 as D (6 bases). From germline, CDR1 is LNHDA and CDR2 SQIVND (reference sequence). This CDR3 is 14 amino acids long. The ends were cut back, 5 bases at V and 4 bases at J, with 13 bases in the middle. The DNA for the CDR3 is TGTGCCAGTAGTCGTCAGGGGTTTCCAGATACGCAGTATTTT. It is translated as CASSRQGFPDTQYF.

The chain employs TRBV10-2 and TRBJ1-6, with D unresolved. CDR1 WSHSY and CDR2 SAAADI come from the germline V gene. CDR3 size: 12 residues. V shed 3 bases and J shed 11 bases, with 8 bases lying between them. CDR3 amino acids: CASSDQTAPLHF. CDR3 sequence (DNA): TGCGCCAGCAGTGACCAGACGGCACCCCTCCACTTT.

This clone appeared once. The rearrangement uses TRBV7-9 and TRBJ1-5; D is ambiguous. The germline gives CDR1 SEHNR, CDR2 FQNEAQ (reference sequence). V was pared by 1 base and J by 7 bases, with 5 bases between. The CDR3 runs to 12 residues. CDR3 DNA sequence: TGTGCCAGCAGCTTAGGTCGGCAGCCCCAGCATTTT. This gives the protein CASSLGRQPQHF.

This rearrangement joins TRBV6-1 to TRBJ1-2, with D possibly being TRBD1 (5 bases). The CDR3 totals 20 residues. The germline gives CDR1 MNHNS, CDR2 SASEGT. Trimming cost V 0 bases and J 3 bases, with 26 bases left between them. The CDR3 region has the DNA TGTGCCAGCAGTGAAGCGCGGGGCATCACTGTTGGTTACCGATACTATGGCTACACCTTC. The encoded protein is CASSEARGITVGYRYYGYTF.

The rearrangement joins TRBV27 to TRBJ1-2, with 7 bases identical to TRBD1. The CDR3 spans 13 residues. Germline V lookup: CDR1 MNHEY, CDR2 SMNVEV (reference sequence). Trimming at V came to 7 bases and at J to 4 bases, leaving 6 bases not matched to a gene. CDR3 sequence (DNA): TGTGCCAGCACCTCAGGGGGTACCTATGGCTACACCTTC. It encodes CASTSGGTYGYTF.

The CDR3 loop reads CATSRDQGYNEQFF. CDR3 nucleotide sequence: TGTGCCACCAGCAGAGATCAAGGTTACAATGAGCAGTTCTTC. The V and J genes are TRBV15 and TRBJ2-1; D not certain. Germline CDR1 LNHNV, CDR2 YYDKDF (reference sequence). The V gene lost 0 bases and the J gene lost 4 bases, with 7 bases spanning the gap. This CDR3 region has 14 residues. Full variable domain (remainder filled in from reference TRBV15 and TRBJ2-1): DAMVIQNPRYQVTQFGKPVTLSCSQTLNHNVMYWYQQKSSQAPKLLFHYYDKDFNNEADTPDNFQSRRPNTSFCFLDIRSPGLGDTAMYLCATSRDQGYNEQFFGPGTRLTVL.

The rearrangement joins TRBV5-8 to TRBJ2-2; no clear D gene. Germline V gene lookup returns CDR1 SGHTS and CDR2 YDEGEE. This CDR3 has 16 amino acids. The ends were cut back, 3 bases at V and 2 bases at J, with 14 bases in the middle. The CDR3 region is CASSSSALVNTGELFF. CDR3 sequence (DNA): TGTGCCAGCAGCTCGTCAGCGCTAGTTAACACCGGGGAGCTGTTTTTT.

The chain couples TRBV19 to TRBJ1-4; weak D call: TRBD1 (6 bases). The V gene's germline CDR1 is LNHDA and CDR2 SQIVND (reference sequence). This CDR3 comprises 15 residues. Trimming left V 6 bases short and J 1 base short, with 12 bases between. As DNA, the CDR3 is TGTGCCAGTAGCAAGGACAGACTAACTAATGAAAAACTGTTTTTT. Its protein product is CASSKDRLTNEKLFF.

This chain uses TRBV19 with TRBJ2-3; D is ambiguous. The CDR3 loop spans 15 amino acids. Germline V gives CDR1 LNHDA, CDR2 SQIVND (reference sequence). V lost 7 bases and J 3 bases, leaving 17 bases between the germline ends. CDR3 in DNA: TGTGCCAGTACCGAGACGGTTACAAGGACAGATACGCAGTATTTT. As protein: CASTETVTRTDTQYF.

This chain uses TRBV7-3 with TRBJ2-1, with 8 nucleotides matching TRBD2. The V gene's germline CDR1 is SGHTA and CDR2 FQGTGA. The CDR3 consists of 15 residues. V lost 5 bases, J lost 0 bases, and 3 bases stayed unmatched. The CDR3, as DNA: TGTGCCAGCAGCCTTAGCGGGAACTCCTACAATGAGCAGTTCTTC. Protein: CASSLSGNSYNEQFF.

V gene TRBV6-5 combines with J gene TRBJ2-7; no clear D gene. With 6 bases removed from V and 0 bases from J, the gap between germline ends came to 9 bases. This CDR3 has 13 residues. Germline lookup yields CDR1 MNHEY and CDR2 SVGAGI. The CDR3 reads CASRKGSSYEQYV. The CDR3, as DNA: TGTGCCAGCAGGAAGGGTAGCTCCTACGAGCAGTACGTC.

This sequence joins TRBV21-1 and TRBJ1-2. TRBV21-1 represents a pseudogene. The CDR3 runs 13 residues. The CDR3, as DNA: TGTGCCAGCAGCAAAGGAGAACTGTATGGCTACACCTTC. Its translation: CASSKGELYGYTF.

The CDR3 nucleotides read TGTGCCAGCAGCTTCCTGCTGGACAGGGTTGTTGGCTACACCTTC. Its translation is CASSFLLDRVVGYTF. The chain carries TRBV5-8 and TRBJ1-2; 8 nucleotides agree with TRBD1. This CDR3 contains 15 residues. With V trimmed by 2 bases and J by 7 bases, 10 bases remained unmatched. Germline-derived CDR1 and CDR2 are SGHTS and YDEGEE.

This clone occurred a few times. The rearrangement links TRBV4-3 to TRBJ2-7; D call uncertain. The CDR3 extends over 15 amino acids. Trimming took off 1 base at V and 4 bases at J, with 14 bases between the two ends. In germline, CDR1 is LGHNA, CDR2 YSLEER. The CDR3 region is CASSQGVGPWYEQYF. CDR3 coding DNA: TGCGCCAGCAGCCAAGGGGTCGGTCCTTGGTACGAGCAGTACTTC.

The chain employs TRBV7-9 and TRBJ2-1; TRBD1 agrees at 7 bases. The ends lost 6 bases at V and 8 bases at J; junction bases unmatched: 7. Germline V gene data show CDR1 as SEHNR and CDR2 as FQNEAQ (reference sequence). The CDR3 extends over 13 amino acids. The CDR3 DNA is TGTGCCAGCAGACAATTCACAGGGGATGAGCAGTTCTTC. Its translation: CASRQFTGDEQFF.

This chain joins TRBV28 and TRBJ1-2; 8 bases align to TRBD1. The germline V gene has CDR1 MDHEN and CDR2 SYDVKM. The CDR3 consists of 12 residues. V shed 9 bases, J shed 8 bases, and the junction held 8 bases outside the gene matches. As DNA, the CDR3 is TGTGCCAGTTCGGACAGGGTGAGGGGCTACACCTTC. Amino acid sequence: CASSDRVRGYTF.

The chain recombines TRBV6-1 with TRBJ1-4; TRBD1 matches at 11 bases. Trimming cost V 5 bases and J 6 bases; bases outside gene matches: 5. Germline CDR1 reads MNHNS; CDR2 reads SASEGT. The CDR3 totals 15 residues. This CDR3 is CASSIRDRGDEKLFF. In DNA, the CDR3 is TGTGCCAGCAGTATCCGGGACAGGGGGGATGAAAAACTGTTTTTT.

This clone has only a few counts. The V and J genes are TRBV28 and TRBJ1-2, with TRBD1 identical over 9 bases. CDR1 is MDHEN and CDR2 is SYDVKM in the germline V gene. The CDR3 has 14 amino acids. Unmatched junction bases numbered 2, after V lost 2 bases and J lost 4 bases. The CDR3 reads CASSLGDRAYGYTF. CDR3 DNA: TGTGCCAGCAGTTTAGGGGACAGGGCCTATGGCTACACCTTC.

This clone has just one count. Other DNA sequences in this specimen translate into the identical CDR3. The chain recombines TRBV23-1 with TRBJ2-7; D perhaps matches TRBD2 (7 bases). TRBV23-1 is noted as an ORF with a role that remains uncertain. Trimming took 1 base from V and 2 from J, leaving 15 bases between them. The CDR3 extends over 16 amino acids. CDR3 bases: TGCGCCAGCAGTCAATATGGGGCGGGGGCCCCCTACGAGCAGTACTTC. Translation: CASSQYGAGAPYEQYF.

This sequence joins TRBV20-1 and TRBJ2-7; D is unclear. Germline V gives CDR1 DFQATT, CDR2 SNEGSKA (reference sequence). This CDR3 is built from 11 residues. Trimming cost V 1 base and J 6 bases, with 7 bases left between them. The CDR3 spells CSARGATEQYV. CDR3 bases: TGCAGTGCTAGAGGGGCAACCGAGCAGTACGTC.

V is TRBV5-1 and J is TRBJ2-2, with D hard to call. The CDR3 is made up of 15 amino acids. V was cut by 4 bases and J by 2 bases, with 12 bases left in between. Germline CDR1 SGHRS, CDR2 YFSETQ. The chain's CDR3 is CASSPDSINTGELFF. The CDR3 region has the DNA TGCGCCAGCAGCCCGGATTCTATTAACACCGGGGAGCTGTTTTTT.

V and J are TRBV11-3 and TRBJ1-5; a weak D match, TRBD1 (6 bases). Trimming removed 1 base from V and 3 bases from J, with 13 bases in between. Germline assignment: CDR1 SGHNT and CDR2 YENEEA. The CDR3 is 16 amino acids. CDR3 in amino acids: CASSLVPGAFNQPQHF. The DNA for the CDR3 is TGTGCCAGCAGCTTAGTACCAGGGGCTTTCAATCAGCCCCAGCATTTT.

CDR3 sequence (DNA): TGTGCCAGCAGGAAATACAGCGGGGGGAGTTCCTACAATGAGCAGTTCTTC. Its protein is CASRKYSGGSSYNEQFF. V usage is TRBV28 and J usage is TRBJ2-1; 9 bases fit TRBD2. This CDR3 spans 17 amino acids. From germline, CDR1 is MDHEN and CDR2 SYDVKM. With V trimmed by 6 bases and J by 1 base, 10 bases remained unmatched.

This rearrangement joins TRBV5-1 to TRBJ2-3; D uncertain. Deletions cut 5 bases from V and 8 bases from J, with 3 bases between. CDR3 length equals 9 residues. The germline CDR1 and CDR2 sequences are SGHRS and YFSETQ. CDR3 sequence: CASRGTQYF. In DNA form, the CDR3 reads TGCGCCAGCAGAGGTACGCAGTATTTT.

V is TRBV6-5 and J is TRBJ2-7, with 7 bases matching TRBD1. CDR1 MNHEY and CDR2 SVGAGI come from the germline V gene. This CDR3 is built from 12 residues. Trimming at V came to 7 bases and at J to 4 bases, leaving 4 bases not matched to a gene. CDR3 sequence reads: CASTSGGYEQYF. The CDR3 region has the DNA TGTGCCAGCACCTCAGGGGGATACGAGCAGTACTTC.

V is TRBV5-6 and J is TRBJ2-1; 8 nucleotides line up with TRBD1. This CDR3 contains 16 residues. CDR1 and CDR2 (germline): SGHDT, YYEEEE. V shed 5 bases and J 4 bases; nucleotides not matched to a gene: 11. This chain's CDR3 is CASRQDRGFFYNEQFF. CDR3 sequence (DNA): TGTGCCAGCAGACAAGACAGGGGATTCTTTTACAATGAGCAGTTCTTC.

The rearrangement joins TRBV27 to TRBJ2-3; 13 positions match TRBD2. The CDR3 is made up of 15 amino acids. Germline trimming cut 6 bases from V and 2 bases from J; bases unmatched to any gene: 2. Looked up from germline, CDR1 is MNHEY and CDR2 is SMNVEV (reference sequence). In nucleotides, the CDR3 is TGTGCCAGCAGCACTAGCGGGAGGGCCACAGATACGCAGTATTTT. This sequence encodes CASSTSGRATDTQYF.